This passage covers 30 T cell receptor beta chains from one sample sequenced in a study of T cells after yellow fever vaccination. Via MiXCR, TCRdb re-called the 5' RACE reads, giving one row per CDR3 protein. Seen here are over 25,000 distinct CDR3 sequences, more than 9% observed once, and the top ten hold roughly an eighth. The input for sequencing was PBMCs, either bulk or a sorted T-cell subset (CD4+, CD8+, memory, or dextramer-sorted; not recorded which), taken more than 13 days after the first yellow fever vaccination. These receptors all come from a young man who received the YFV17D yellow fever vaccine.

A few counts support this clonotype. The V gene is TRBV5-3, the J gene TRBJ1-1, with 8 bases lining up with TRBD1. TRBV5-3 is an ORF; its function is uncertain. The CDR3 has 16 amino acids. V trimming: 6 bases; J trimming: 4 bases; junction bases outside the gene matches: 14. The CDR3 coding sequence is TGTGCCAGAAAGCCAGGGGGCTTCGCGTTAGGCACTGAAGCTTTCTTT. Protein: CARKPGGFALGTEAFF.

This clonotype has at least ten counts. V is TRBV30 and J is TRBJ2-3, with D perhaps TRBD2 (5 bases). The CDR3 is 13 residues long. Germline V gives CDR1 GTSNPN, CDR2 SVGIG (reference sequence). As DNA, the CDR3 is TGTGCTCGTAGTAACGGGGTTTCAGATACGCAGTATTTT. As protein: CARSNGVSDTQYF.

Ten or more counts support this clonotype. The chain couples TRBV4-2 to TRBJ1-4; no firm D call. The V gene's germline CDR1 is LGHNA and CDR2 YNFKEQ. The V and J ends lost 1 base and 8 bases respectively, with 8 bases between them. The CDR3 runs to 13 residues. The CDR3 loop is CASSQGGKEKLFF. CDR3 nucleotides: TGTGCCAGCAGCCAAGGGGGAAAAGAAAAACTGTTTTTT.

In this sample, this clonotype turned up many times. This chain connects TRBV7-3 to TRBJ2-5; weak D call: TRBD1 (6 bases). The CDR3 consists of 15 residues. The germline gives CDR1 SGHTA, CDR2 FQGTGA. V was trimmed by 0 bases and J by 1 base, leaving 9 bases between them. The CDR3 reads CASSLTRGSQETQYF. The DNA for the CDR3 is TGTGCCAGCAGCTTAACAAGGGGGAGCCAAGAGACCCAGTACTTC.

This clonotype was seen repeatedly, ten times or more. Here the CDR3 reads CASSQRRAEAFF. The CDR3, as DNA: TGTGCCAGCAGCCAAAGACGGGCTGAAGCTTTCTTT. The chain links TRBV3-1 to TRBJ1-1; D ambiguous. CDR3 length: 12 residues. V shed 2 bases and J shed 6 bases, with 7 bases lying between them. Germline V CDR1 and CDR2: LGHDT, YNNKEL (reference sequence).

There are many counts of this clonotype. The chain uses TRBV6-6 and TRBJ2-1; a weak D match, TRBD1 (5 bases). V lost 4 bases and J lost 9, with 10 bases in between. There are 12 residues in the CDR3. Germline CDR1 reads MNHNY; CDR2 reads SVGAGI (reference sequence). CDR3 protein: CASSSLGVEQFF. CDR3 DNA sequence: TGTGCCAGCAGTTCTTTAGGGGTTGAGCAGTTCTTC.

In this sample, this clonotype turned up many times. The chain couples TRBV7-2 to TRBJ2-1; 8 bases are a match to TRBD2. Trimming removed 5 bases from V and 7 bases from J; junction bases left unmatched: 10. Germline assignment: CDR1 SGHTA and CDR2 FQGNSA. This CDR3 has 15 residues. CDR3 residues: CASSVPGGLGNEQFF. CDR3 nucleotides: TGTGCCAGCAGCGTCCCGGGGGGGCTGGGGAATGAGCAGTTCTTC.

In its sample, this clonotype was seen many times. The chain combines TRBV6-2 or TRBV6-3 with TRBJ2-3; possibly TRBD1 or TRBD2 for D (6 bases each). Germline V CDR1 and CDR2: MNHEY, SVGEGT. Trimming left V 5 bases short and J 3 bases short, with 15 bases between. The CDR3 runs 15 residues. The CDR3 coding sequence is TGTGCCAGCAGTCGGGGGCAAACCAATACAGATACGCAGTATTTT. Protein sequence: CASSRGQTNTDTQYF.

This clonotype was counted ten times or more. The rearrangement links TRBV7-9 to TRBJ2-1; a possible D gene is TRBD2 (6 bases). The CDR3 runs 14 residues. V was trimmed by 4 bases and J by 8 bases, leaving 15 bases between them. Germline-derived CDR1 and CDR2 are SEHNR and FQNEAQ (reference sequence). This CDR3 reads CASSYPIGGDEQFF. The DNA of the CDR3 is TGTGCCAGCAGCTACCCAATCGGGGGAGATGAGCAGTTCTTC.

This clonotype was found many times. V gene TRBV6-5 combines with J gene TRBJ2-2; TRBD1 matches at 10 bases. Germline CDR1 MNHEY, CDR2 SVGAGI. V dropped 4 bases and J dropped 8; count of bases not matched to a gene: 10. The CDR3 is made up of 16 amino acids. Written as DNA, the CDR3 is TGTGCCAGCAGTTCCCCCGGGACAGGGGCCCATGGGGAGCTGTTTTTT. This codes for CASSSPGTGAHGELFF.

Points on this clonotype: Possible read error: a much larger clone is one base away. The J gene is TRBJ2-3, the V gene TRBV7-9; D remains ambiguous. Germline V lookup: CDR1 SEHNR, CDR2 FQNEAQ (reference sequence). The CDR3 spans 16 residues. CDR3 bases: TGTGTCAGCAGCTTAGGAGTAAGGAAACGCACAGATACGCAGTATTTT. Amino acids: CVSSLGVRKRTDTQYF. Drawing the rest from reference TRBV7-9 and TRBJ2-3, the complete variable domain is DTGVSQNPRHKITKRGQNVTFRCDPISEHNRLYWYRQTLGQGPEFLTYFQNEAQLEKSRLLSDRFSAERPKGSFSTLEIQRTEQGDSAMYLCVSSLGVRKRTDTQYFGPGTRLTVL.

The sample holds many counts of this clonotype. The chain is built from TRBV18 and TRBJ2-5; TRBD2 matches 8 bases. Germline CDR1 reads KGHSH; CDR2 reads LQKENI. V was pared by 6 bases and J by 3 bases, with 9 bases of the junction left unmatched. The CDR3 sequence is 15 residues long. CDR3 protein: CASSPRRGAEETQYF. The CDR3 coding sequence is TGTGCCAGCTCCCCGAGGCGGGGGGCCGAAGAGACCCAGTACTTC.

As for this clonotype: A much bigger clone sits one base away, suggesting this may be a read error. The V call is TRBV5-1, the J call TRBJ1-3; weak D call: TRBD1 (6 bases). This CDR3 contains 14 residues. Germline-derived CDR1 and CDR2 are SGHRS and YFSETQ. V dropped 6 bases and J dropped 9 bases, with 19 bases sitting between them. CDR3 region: CASTPWTAEGTIYF. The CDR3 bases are TGCGCCAGCACGCCTTGGACAGCCGAGGGCACCATATATTTT.

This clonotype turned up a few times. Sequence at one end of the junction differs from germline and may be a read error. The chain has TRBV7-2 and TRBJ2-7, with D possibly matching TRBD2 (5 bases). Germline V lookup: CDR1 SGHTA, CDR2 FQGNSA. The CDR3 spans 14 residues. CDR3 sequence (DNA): TGTGCCAGCAGCCTAGCCCACAGCTCCTACGAGCAGTACTTC. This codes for CASSLAHSSYEQYF.

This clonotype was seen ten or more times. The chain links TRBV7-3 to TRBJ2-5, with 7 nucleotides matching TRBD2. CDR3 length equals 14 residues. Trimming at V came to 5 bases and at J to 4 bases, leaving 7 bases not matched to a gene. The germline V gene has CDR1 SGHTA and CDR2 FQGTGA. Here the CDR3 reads CASSPAGWGETQYF. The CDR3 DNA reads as TGTGCCAGCAGCCCAGCGGGGTGGGGAGAGACCCAGTACTTC.

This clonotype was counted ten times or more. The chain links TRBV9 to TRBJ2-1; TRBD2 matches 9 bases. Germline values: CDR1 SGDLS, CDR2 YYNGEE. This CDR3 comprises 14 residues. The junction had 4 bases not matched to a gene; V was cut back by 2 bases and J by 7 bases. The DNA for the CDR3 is TGTGCCAGCAGCGTGGCGGGGGGGCCTAATGAGCAGTTCTTC. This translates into CASSVAGGPNEQFF.

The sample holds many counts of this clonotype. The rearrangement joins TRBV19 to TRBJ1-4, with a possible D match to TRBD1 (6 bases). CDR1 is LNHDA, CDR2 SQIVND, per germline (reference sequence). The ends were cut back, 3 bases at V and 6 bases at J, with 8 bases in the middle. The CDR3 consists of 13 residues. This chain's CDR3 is CASSINRDEKLFF. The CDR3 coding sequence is TGTGCCAGTAGTATCAACAGGGATGAAAAACTGTTTTTT.

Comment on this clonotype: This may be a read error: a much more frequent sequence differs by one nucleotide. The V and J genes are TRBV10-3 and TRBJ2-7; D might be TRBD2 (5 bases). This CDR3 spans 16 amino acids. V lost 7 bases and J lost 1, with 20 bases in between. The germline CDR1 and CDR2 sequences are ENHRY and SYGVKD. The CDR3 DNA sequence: TGTGCCATCACCGATCGCAGTGGGCGCGGGTCCTACGAGCAGTACTTC. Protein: CAITDRSGRGSYEQYF.

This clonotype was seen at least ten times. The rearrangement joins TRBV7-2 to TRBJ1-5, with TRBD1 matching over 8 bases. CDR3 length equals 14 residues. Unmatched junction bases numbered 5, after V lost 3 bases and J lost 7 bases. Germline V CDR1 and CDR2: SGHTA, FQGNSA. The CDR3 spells CASSFDRGQQPQHF. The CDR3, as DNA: TGTGCCAGCAGCTTCGACAGGGGACAACAGCCCCAGCATTTT. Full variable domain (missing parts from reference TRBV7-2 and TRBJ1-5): GAGVSQSPSNKVTEKGKDVELRCDPISGHTALYWYRQSLGQGLEFLIYFQGNSAPDKSGLPSDRFSAERTGGSVSTLTIQRTQQEDSAVYLCASSFDRGQQPQHFGDGTRLSIL.

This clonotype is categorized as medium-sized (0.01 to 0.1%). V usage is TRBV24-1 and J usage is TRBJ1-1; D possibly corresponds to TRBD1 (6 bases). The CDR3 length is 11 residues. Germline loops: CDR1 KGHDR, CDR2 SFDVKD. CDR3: CALRGGTEAFF. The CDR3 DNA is TGTGCTTTACGAGGGGGCACTGAAGCTTTCTTT.

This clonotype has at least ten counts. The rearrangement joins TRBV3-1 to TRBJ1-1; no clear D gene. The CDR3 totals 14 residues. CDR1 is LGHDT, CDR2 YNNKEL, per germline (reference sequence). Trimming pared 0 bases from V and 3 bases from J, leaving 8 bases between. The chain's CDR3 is CASSQDFRDTEAFF. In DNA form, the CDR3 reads TGTGCCAGCAGCCAAGATTTCCGGGACACTGAAGCTTTCTTT.

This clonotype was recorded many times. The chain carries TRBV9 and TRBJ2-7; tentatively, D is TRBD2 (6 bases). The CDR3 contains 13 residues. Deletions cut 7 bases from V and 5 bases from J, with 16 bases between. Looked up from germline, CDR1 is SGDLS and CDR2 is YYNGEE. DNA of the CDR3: TGTGCCAGCTCGGGGGATGGGGTCAACGAGCAGTACTTC. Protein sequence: CASSGDGVNEQYF. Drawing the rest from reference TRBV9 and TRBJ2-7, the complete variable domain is DSGVTQTPKHLITATGQRVTLRCSPRSGDLSVYWYQQSLDQGLQFLIQYYNGEERAKGNILERFSAQQFPDLHSELNLSSLELGDSALYFCASSGDGVNEQYFGPGTRLTVT.

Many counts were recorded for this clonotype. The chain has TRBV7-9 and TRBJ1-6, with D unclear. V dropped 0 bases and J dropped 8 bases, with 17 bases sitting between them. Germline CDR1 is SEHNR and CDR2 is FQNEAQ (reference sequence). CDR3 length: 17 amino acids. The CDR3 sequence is CASSLAGVGRVDSPLHF. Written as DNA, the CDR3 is TGTGCCAGCAGCTTAGCTGGTGTCGGGAGGGTGGATTCACCCCTCCACTTT. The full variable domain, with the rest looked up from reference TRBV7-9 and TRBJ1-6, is DTGVSQNPRHKITKRGQNVTFRCDPISEHNRLYWYRQTLGQGPEFLTYFQNEAQLEKSRLLSDRFSAERPKGSFSTLEIQRTEQGDSAMYLCASSLAGVGRVDSPLHFGNGTRLTVT.

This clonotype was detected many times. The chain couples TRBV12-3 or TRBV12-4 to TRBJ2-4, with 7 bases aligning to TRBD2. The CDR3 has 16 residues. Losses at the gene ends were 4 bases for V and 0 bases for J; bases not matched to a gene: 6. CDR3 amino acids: CASSWGGGLAKNIQYF. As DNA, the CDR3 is TGTGCCAGCAGTTGGGGGGGTGGTTTAGCCAAAAACATTCAGTACTTC.

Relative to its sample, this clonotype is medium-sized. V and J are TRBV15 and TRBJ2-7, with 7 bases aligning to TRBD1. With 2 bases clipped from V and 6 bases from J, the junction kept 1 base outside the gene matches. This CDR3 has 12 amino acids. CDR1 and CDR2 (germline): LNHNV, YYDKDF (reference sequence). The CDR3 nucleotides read TGTGCCACCAGCAGAAACAGGGGCGAGCAGTACTTC. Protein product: CATSRNRGEQYF.

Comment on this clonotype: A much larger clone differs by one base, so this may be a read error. The CDR3 DNA reads as TGCGCCAGCAGCCAAAGATCATGGGGGCGGTATGGCTACACCTTC. This translates into CASSQRSWGRYGYTF. The rearrangement links TRBV4-1 to TRBJ1-2; D might be TRBD1 (6 bases). V was trimmed by 2 bases and J by 5 bases, leaving 15 bases between them. CDR1 is MGHRA and CDR2 is YSYEKL in the germline V gene. CDR3 length: 15 residues.

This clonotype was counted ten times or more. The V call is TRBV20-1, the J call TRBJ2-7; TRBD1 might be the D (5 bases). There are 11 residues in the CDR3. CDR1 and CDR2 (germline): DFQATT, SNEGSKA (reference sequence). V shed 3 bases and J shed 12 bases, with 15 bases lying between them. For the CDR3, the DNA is TGCAGTGCTAGTAGCAGGGCGCGAACGTACGTC. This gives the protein CSASSRARTYV.

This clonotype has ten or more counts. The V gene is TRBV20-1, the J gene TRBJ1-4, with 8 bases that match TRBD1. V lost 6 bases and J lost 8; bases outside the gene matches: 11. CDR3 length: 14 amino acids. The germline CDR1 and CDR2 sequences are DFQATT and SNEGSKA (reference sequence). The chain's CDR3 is CSATTGGQREKLFF. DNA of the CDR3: TGCAGTGCGACTACAGGGGGGCAACGGGAAAAACTGTTTTTT.

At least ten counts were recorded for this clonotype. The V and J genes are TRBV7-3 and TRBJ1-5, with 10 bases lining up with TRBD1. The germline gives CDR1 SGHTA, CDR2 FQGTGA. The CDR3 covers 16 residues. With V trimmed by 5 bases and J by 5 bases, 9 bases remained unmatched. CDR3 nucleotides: TGTGCCAGCAGCCCGACCTATGGGACAGGGGATCAGCCCCAGCATTTT. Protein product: CASSPTYGTGDQPQHF. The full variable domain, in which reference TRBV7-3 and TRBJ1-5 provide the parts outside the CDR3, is GAGVSQTPSNKVTEKGKYVELRCDPISGHTALYWYRQSLGQGPEFLIYFQGTGAADDSGLPNDRFFAVRPEGSVSTLKIQRTERGDSAVYLCASSPTYGTGDQPQHFGDGTRLSIL.

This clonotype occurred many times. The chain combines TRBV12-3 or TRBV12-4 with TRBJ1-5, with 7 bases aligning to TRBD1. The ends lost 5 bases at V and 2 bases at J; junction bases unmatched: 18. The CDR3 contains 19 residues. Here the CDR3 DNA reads TGTGCCAGCAGTGCGGTCGGGCAGGGGGGAAGGGGAGGCAATCAGCCCCAGCATTTT. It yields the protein CASSAVGQGGRGGNQPQHF.